This entry concerns a single TCR beta chain. Antigen specificity is unknown. The ends lost 8 bases at V and 0 bases at J; junction bases unmatched: 6. CDR3 length: 14 residues. Germline V CDR1 and CDR2: MNHEY, SVGAGI. The repertoire was sequenced with immunoSEQ multiplex PCR; TCRdb's copy has only in-frame clones and lacks some. The sample has about 130,000 clones, roughly 85% seen once. The data stem from a study of T cell responses to AZD1222 COVID-19 vaccine. Across the study: It was second doses at about 4 or about 12 weeks that were pooled.

Study observations and caveats: CD4 TCRs associated with vaccination spanned spike, dominating at 160-218 and 743-854.

The sequencing here drew on peripheral blood, taken on day 0 of AZD1222 vaccination. The chain is built from TRBV6-5 and TRBJ1-2; 7 bases match TRBD1. The receptor's source is an adult in good health. The CDR3 sequence is CASDRAKANYGYTF. The CDR3 DNA reads as TGTGCCAGCGACAGGGCAAAAGCTAACTATGGCTACACCTTC.